These 6 T cell receptor beta chains share one sample of origin, sequenced in a study of blood T cell repertoires in COVID-19. Some clones are missing from TCRdb's copy, which holds only in-frame ones; the method was immunoSEQ multiplex PCR. The sample yields around 50,000 clones, around 78% seen once. The sample comprised peripheral blood. The source of these receptors is a human donor in a cohort sampled during active COVID-19.

V is TRBV6-2 or TRBV6-3 and J is TRBJ1-2; D unclear. Trimming took off 2 bases at V and 2 bases at J, with 12 bases between the two ends. Germline V gene data show CDR1 as MNHEY and CDR2 as SVGEGT. This CDR3 contains 15 residues. The CDR3 sequence: CASSYAQSYNYGYTF. The CDR3 DNA sequence: TGTGCCAGCAGTTACGCACAGAGCTACAACTATGGCTACACCTTC.

The CDR3 DNA sequence: TGCAGCGCTGCTACAGGCCCAAGCTCCTACAATGAGCAGTTCTTC. It specifies CSAATGPSSYNEQFF. V gene TRBV29-1 combines with J gene TRBJ2-1; possibly TRBD1 for D (5 bases). Germline V gene lookup returns CDR1 SQVTM and CDR2 ANQGSEA. Trimming shortened V by 7 bases and J by 0 bases, and 16 bases separated the two germline ends. The CDR3 has 15 residues.

This chain links TRBV4-3 with TRBJ2-2; D might be TRBD2 (5 bases). Germline CDR1 LGHNA, CDR2 YSLEER. The V end lost 0 bases, the J end lost 4 bases, and 9 bases lay between the germline ends. The length of the CDR3 is 15 residues. CDR3 amino acids: CASSQEYRGTGELFF. DNA for the CDR3: TGCGCCAGCAGCCAAGAGTATCGGGGCACCGGGGAGCTGTTTTTT.

The rearrangement links TRBV14 to TRBJ2-1, with TRBD2 matching over 15 bases. This CDR3 region has 14 residues. V gave up 6 bases and J gave up 10 bases; unmatched junction bases: 4. Germline V gene data show CDR1 as SGHDN and CDR2 as FVKESK. Written as DNA, the CDR3 is TGTGCCAGCAGACGGACTAGCGGGGGGGGAGAGCAGTTCTTC. Translating gives CASRRTSGGGEQFF.

This rearrangement joins TRBV7-9 to TRBJ1-4; tentative D call: TRBD1 (6 bases). The ends were cut back, 5 bases at V and 5 bases at J, with 12 bases in the middle. The CDR3 is made up of 14 amino acids. Looked up from germline, CDR1 is SEHNR and CDR2 is FQNEAQ (reference sequence). The DNA for the CDR3 is TGTGCCAGCAGCCGGGGACAACAAAATGAAAAACTGTTTTTT. Translation: CASSRGQQNEKLFF.

V gene TRBV28 combines with J gene TRBJ1-4; no definite D call. The CDR3 has 13 residues. Deletions cut 7 bases from V and 14 bases from J, with 20 bases between. CDR1 and CDR2 from the germline V gene are MDHEN and SYDVKM. The CDR3, as DNA: TGTGCCAGCACTATACGGGGAACCGGTTCCCTGTTTTTT. It encodes CASTIRGTGSLFF.